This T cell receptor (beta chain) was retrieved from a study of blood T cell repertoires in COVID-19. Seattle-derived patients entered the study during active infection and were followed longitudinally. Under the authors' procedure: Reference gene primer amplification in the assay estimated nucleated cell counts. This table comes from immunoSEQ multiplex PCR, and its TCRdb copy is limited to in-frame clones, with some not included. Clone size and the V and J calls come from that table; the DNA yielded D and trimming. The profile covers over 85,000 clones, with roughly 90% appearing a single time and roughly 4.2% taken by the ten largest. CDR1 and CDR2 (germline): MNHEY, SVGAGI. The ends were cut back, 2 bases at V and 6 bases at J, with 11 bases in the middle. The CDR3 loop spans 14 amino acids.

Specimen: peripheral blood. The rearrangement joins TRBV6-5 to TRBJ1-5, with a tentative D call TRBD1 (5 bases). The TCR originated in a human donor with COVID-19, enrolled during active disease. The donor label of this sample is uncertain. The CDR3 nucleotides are TGTGCCAGCAGTTACAGGGGAGGAGGTCAGCCCCAGCATTTT. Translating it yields CASSYRGGGQPQHF.